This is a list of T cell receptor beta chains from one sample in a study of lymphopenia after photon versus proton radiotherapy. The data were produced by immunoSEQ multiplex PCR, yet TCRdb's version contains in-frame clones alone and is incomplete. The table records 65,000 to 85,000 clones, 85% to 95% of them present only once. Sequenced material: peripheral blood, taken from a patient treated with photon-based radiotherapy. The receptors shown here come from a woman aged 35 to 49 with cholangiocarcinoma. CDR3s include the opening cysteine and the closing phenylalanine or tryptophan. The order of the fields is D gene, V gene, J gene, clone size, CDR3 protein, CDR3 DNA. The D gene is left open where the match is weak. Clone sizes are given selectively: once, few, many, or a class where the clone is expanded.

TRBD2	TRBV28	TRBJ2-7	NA	CASSFPTSGSGEQYF	TGTGCCAGCAGTTTCCCGACTAGCGGCTCTGGCGAGCAGTACTTC
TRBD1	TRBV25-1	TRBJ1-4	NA	CASSRGRTTNEKLFF	TGTGCCAGCAGCAGGGGGCGCACAACTAATGAAAAACTGTTTTTT
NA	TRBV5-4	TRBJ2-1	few	CASSSPFDLAASYNEQFF	TGTGCCAGCAGCTCCCCCTTCGATTTAGCGGCTTCCTACAATGAGCAGTTCTTC
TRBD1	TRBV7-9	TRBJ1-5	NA	CASSPDRAGNQPQHF	TGTGCCAGCAGCCCGGACAGGGCTGGCAATCAGCCCCAGCATTTT
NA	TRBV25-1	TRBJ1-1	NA	CASSEWGQGFTEAFF	TGTGCCAGCAGTGAATGGGGTCAGGGGTTCACTGAAGCTTTCTTT
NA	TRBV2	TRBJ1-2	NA	CASSEARANAGNYGYTF	TGTGCCAGCAGTGAAGCGCGGGCCAACGCGGGTAACTATGGCTACACCTTC
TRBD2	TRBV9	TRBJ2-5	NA	CASSGRDQETQYF	TGTGCCTCGAGCGGGAGGGACCAAGAGACCCAGTACTTC
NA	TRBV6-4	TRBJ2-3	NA	CASSVDASTDTQYF	TGTGCCAGCAGTGTAGACGCTAGCACAGATACGCAGTATTTT
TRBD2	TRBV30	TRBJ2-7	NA	CAWTGGSTYEQYF	TGTGCCTGGACGGGAGGATCCACCTACGAGCAGTACTTC
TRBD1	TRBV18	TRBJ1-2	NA	CASSPGTGLDGYTF	TGTGCCAGCTCACCAGGGACAGGGCTCGATGGCTACACCTTC
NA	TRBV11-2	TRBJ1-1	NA	CASSLSRAGWDTEAFF	TGTGCCAGCAGCTTAAGTAGGGCGGGCTGGGACACTGAAGCTTTCTTT
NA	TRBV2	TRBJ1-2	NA	CASNQGTPLGYTF	TGTGCCAGCAATCAAGGGACCCCCCTCGGCTACACCTTC
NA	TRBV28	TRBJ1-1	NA	CASTNGGRRMNTEAFF	TGTGCCAGCACCAACGGGGGCCGAAGGATGAACACTGAAGCTTTCTTT
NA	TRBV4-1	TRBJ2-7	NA	CASSQVMRSTTPYEQYF	TGCGCCAGCAGCCAAGTGATGCGGTCGACGACCCCCTACGAGCAGTACTTC
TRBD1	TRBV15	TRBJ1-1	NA	CATSSEGQGRAEAFF	TGTGCCACCAGCAGTGAGGGACAGGGGAGGGCTGAAGCTTTCTTT
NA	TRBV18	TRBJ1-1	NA	CASSPSQGGGNTEAFF	TGTGCCAGCTCACCCTCACAGGGAGGGGGGAACACTGAAGCTTTCTTT
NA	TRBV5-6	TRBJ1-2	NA	CAGADSRLNYGYTF	TGTGCCGGGGCCGACAGCCGCCTTAACTATGGCTACACCTTC
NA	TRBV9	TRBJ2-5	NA	CASSGDEETQYF	TGTGCCAGCAGCGGCGACGAAGAGACCCAGTACTTC
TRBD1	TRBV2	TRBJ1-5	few	CASREGAGQPQHF	TGTGCCAGCAGAGAGGGGGCCGGTCAGCCCCAGCATTTT
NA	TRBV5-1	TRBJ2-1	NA	CASSFSNNEQFF	TGCGCCAGCAGCTTTTCAAACAATGAGCAGTTCTTC
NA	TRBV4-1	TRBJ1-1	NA	CASSHFGNTEAFF	TGCGCCAGCAGCCACTTCGGGAACACTGAAGCTTTCTTT
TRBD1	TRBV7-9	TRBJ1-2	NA	CASSPERGTGNYGYTF	TGTGCCAGCAGCCCGGAGCGGGGGACAGGGAACTATGGCTACACCTTC
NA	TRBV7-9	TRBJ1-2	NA	CASTDPRWGLPFPGYTF	TGTGCCAGCACCGACCCCCGCTGGGGACTCCCTTTCCCTGGCTACACCTTC
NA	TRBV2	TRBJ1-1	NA	CACGDGHTNTEAFF	TGTGCCTGCGGGGACGGACACACGAACACTGAAGCTTTCTTT
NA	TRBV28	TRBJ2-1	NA	CASSLGNEQFF	TGTGCCAGCAGTTTAGGGAATGAGCAGTTCTTC
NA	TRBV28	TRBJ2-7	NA	CASSLGGVSSYEQYF	TGTGCCAGCAGTTTAGGCGGGGTCAGCTCCTACGAGCAGTACTTC
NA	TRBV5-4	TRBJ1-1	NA	CASSLEGQGTEAFF	TGTGCCAGCAGCTTGGAGGGGCAGGGCACTGAAGCTTTCTTT
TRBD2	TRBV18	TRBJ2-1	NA	CASSPPVRDYQEQFF	TGTGCCAGCTCACCACCGGTCCGGGACTACCAAGAGCAGTTCTTC
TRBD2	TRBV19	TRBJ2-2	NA	CASSSRGVGVTGELFF	TGTGCCAGTAGTTCCCGGGGGGTTGGTGTCACCGGGGAGCTGTTTTTT